This TCR beta chain was sequenced in a study of shared clonotypes between healthy human individuals. Assay: immunoSEQ multiplex PCR; the TCRdb copy retains only in-frame clones and omits some. This sample has some 800,000 clones, with roughly 92% found just once. In the naive CD8 group, cells lacked CD45RO and were positively selected for CCR7, so terminally differentiated effector memory CD45RA+ cells were left out. Germline V CDR1 and CDR2: MGHRA, YSYEKL. V gave up 0 bases and J gave up 5 bases, with 5 bases separating them. This CDR3 is 13 amino acids long. V is TRBV4-1 and J is TRBJ2-1; no reliable D call. The sequence came from a man between 25 and 39 years old in good health. Material for sequencing was naive CD8+ T cells sorted from blood. CDR3 residues: CASSQELNNEQFF. In DNA form, the CDR3 reads TGCGCCAGCAGCCAAGAACTAAACAATGAGCAGTTCTTC.